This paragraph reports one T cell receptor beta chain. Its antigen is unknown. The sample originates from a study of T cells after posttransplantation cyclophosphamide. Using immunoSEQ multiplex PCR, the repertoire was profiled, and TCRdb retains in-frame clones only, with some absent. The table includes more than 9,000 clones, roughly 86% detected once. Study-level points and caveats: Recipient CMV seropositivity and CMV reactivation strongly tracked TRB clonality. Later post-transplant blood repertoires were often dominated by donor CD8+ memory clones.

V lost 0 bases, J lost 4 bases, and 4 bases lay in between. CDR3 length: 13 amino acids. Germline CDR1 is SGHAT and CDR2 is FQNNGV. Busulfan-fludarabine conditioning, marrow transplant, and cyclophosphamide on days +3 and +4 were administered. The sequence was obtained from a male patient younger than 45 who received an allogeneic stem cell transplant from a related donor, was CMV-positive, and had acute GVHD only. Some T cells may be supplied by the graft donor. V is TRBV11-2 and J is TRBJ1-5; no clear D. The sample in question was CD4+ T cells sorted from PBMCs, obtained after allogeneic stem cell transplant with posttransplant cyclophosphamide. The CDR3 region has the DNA TGTGCCAGCAGCTTAGAAACTAATCAGCCCCAGCATTTT. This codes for CASSLETNQPQHF.